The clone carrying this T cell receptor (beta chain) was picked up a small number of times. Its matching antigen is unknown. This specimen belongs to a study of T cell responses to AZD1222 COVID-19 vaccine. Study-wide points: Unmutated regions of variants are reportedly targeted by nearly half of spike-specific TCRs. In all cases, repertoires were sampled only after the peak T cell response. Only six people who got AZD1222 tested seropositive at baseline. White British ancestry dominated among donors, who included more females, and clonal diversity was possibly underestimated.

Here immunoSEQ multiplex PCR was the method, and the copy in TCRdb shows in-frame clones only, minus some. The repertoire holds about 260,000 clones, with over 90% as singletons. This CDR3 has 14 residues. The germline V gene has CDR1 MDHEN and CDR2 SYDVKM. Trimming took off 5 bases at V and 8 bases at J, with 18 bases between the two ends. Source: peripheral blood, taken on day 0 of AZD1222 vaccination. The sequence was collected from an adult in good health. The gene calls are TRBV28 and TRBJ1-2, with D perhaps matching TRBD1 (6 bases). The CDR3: CASSLSLQGGGYTF. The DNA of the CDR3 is TGTGCCAGCAGTCTTTCTTTACAGGGAGGGGGCTACACCTTC.